Presented here are 9 T cell receptor beta chains from one specimen sequenced in a study of T-cell reconstitution after alpha-beta-depleted transplantation in children (dated by TCRdb to the mid-2010s). Taken with the paper, the label for treatment or condition translates to: allogeneic hematopoietic cell transplantation with graft depleted of TCRalphabeta T cells and CD19 B cells. Library prep was done by PCR. The run used an Illumina HiSeq 2500. TCR libraries were prepared with molecular barcoding, using unique molecular identifiers to normalize TCRbeta repertoire quantification. TCRdb handled the public reads itself, with Q25 trimming in fastp and clone calling in MiXCR, and kept productive beta chains. Records with the same CDR3 protein are collapsed into one entry carrying the most frequent genes and DNA. In all, the sample holds 70,000 to 95,000 distinct CDR3 sequences, and 15% to 18% of those were seen once. The top ten clonotypes cover around a fifth of the sample.

Sequenced here: PBMCs, mostly from graft donor cells, sampled 180 days after TCRalphabeta/CD19-depleted stem cell transplant. The receptors originated from a male patient aged 2 to 9 who had a stem cell transplant for acute lymphoblastic leukemia, so the T cells may come from the graft donor.

This clonotype was seen at least ten times. This rearrangement joins TRBV27 to TRBJ2-7; the D is unclear. With 6 bases removed from V and 2 bases from J, the gap between germline ends came to 17 bases. CDR1 MNHEY and CDR2 SMNVEV come from the germline V gene (reference sequence). The CDR3 spans 15 residues. The CDR3 nucleotides are TGTGCCAGCAGCATCCGGGCAGGCCGCGCCTACGAGCAGTACTTC. Protein sequence: CASSIRAGRAYEQYF.

The rearrangement links TRBV18 to TRBJ2-3; unclear D gene. With 9 bases removed from V and 1 base from J, the gap between germline ends came to 5 bases. Looked up from germline, CDR1 is KGHSH and CDR2 is LQKENI. This CDR3 spans 11 amino acids. The CDR3 bases are TGTGCCAGTCAAGGCACAGATACGCAGTATTTT. It is translated as CASQGTDTQYF. Full variable domain (remainder filled in from reference TRBV18 and TRBJ2-3): NAGVMQNPRHLVRRRGQEARLRCSPMKGHSHVYWYRQLPEEGLKFMVYLQKENIIDESGMPKERFSAEFPKEGPSILRIQQVVRGDSAAYFCASQGTDTQYFGPGTRLTVL.

There are many counts of this clonotype. V usage is TRBV2 and J usage is TRBJ1-1; D remains unclear. CDR1 SNHLY and CDR2 FYNNEI come from the germline V gene. This CDR3 has 13 amino acids. V gave up 6 bases and J gave up 4 bases, with 12 bases separating them. The CDR3, as DNA: TGTGCCAGCAGGATTTTTGGATCCACTGAAGCTTTCTTT. Amino acids: CASRIFGSTEAFF.

The rearrangement uses TRBV5-1 and TRBJ2-3; either TRBD1 or TRBD2 may fit D (6 bases each). CDR3 length equals 15 residues. V shed 4 bases and J shed 5 bases, with 17 bases lying between them. Germline V CDR1 and CDR2: SGHRS, YFSETQ. CDR3 loop: CASSRQAQGGDTQYF. CDR3 nucleotide sequence: TGCGCCAGCAGCCGCCAGGCACAGGGAGGAGATACGCAGTATTTT.

This clonotype has ten or more counts. This chain connects TRBV5-1 to TRBJ1-1, with 12 bases identical to TRBD1. Germline trimming cut 0 bases from V and 9 bases from J; bases unmatched to any gene: 12. CDR3 length equals 17 residues. The germline V gene has CDR1 SGHRS and CDR2 YFSETQ. CDR3 coding DNA: TGCGCCAGCAGCTTGGACGGGGGGACAGGGGGCGCGGTTCAAGCTTTCTTT. Its translation: CASSLDGGTGGAVQAFF. The variable domain in full, with the rest retrieved from reference TRBV5-1 and TRBJ1-1, is KAGVTQTPRYLIKTRGQQVTLSCSPISGHRSVSWYQQTPGQGLQFLFEYFSETQRNKGNFPGRFSGRQFSNSRSEMNVSTLELGDSALYLCASSLDGGTGGAVQAFFGQGTRLTVV.

This chain connects TRBV18 to TRBJ1-4, with D hard to call. Germline CDR1 reads KGHSH; CDR2 reads LQKENI. The CDR3 runs to 15 residues. Trimming pared 3 bases from V and 3 bases from J, leaving 11 bases between. CDR3 coding DNA: TGTGCCAGCTCACCTGTCCAGTCTCCTAATGAAAAACTGTTTTTT. The encoded protein is CASSPVQSPNEKLFF.

V usage is TRBV4-1 and J usage is TRBJ1-2, with unresolved D. Trimming removed 8 bases at V and 7 bases at J, with 17 bases between. CDR1 MGHRA and CDR2 YSYEKL come from the germline V gene. This CDR3 is 13 amino acids long. DNA for the CDR3: TGCGCCAGCCAAGATCGCATGACGGGTGGCTACACCTTC. This codes for CASQDRMTGGYTF.

This clonotype came up a few times. The chain carries TRBV7-6 and TRBJ2-1, with 9 bases identical to TRBD1. The ends lost 4 bases at V and 3 bases at J; junction bases unmatched: 7. The germline V gene has CDR1 SGHVS and CDR2 FNYEAQ. The CDR3 runs 16 residues. For the CDR3, the DNA is TGTGCCAGCAGCTACGACGCGGGACAGGGCTACAATGAGCAGTTCTTC. It yields the protein CASSYDAGQGYNEQFF. Drawing the rest from reference TRBV7-6 and TRBJ2-1, the complete variable domain is GAGVSQSPRYKVTKRGQDVALRCDPISGHVSLYWYRQALGQGPEFLTYFNYEAQQDKSGLPNDRFSAERPEGSISTLTIQRTEQRDSAMYRCASSYDAGQGYNEQFFGPGTRLTVL.

The chain joins TRBV4-2 to TRBJ1-2; 9 nucleotides match TRBD1. This CDR3 has 16 amino acids. Germline V gene data show CDR1 as LGHNA and CDR2 as YNFKEQ. J was trimmed by 1 base and V by 4 bases; bases with no gene match: 7. The CDR3 spells CASSRTGDNDNYGYTF. CDR3 DNA sequence: TGTGCCAGCAGCCGGACAGGGGACAACGATAACTATGGCTACACCTTC.